The 2 T cell receptor beta chains below come from one sample, sequenced in a study of cytomegalovirus exposure and HLA in healthy donors. Method: immunoSEQ multiplex PCR; TCRdb's copy keeps in-frame clones and lacks some. The sample includes 120,000 or so clones, about 82% of them seen just once. The sample consisted of PBMCs. The receptors originated from a man younger than 30 in good health and CMV-seronegative.

The rearrangement uses TRBV30 and TRBJ1-1; D gene ambiguous. The V gene lost 6 bases and the J gene lost 2 bases, with 13 bases spanning the gap. CDR1 and CDR2 (germline): GTSNPN, SVGIG (reference sequence). The CDR3 has 13 residues. The CDR3 loop reads CACAGRENTEAFF. CDR3 sequence (DNA): TGTGCCTGTGCGGGGAGGGAAAACACTGAAGCTTTCTTT.

The rearrangement links TRBV29-1 to TRBJ1-2, with a tentative D call TRBD1 (6 bases). This CDR3 has 12 residues. V was shortened by 4 bases and J by 2 bases, with 8 bases between the two germline ends. Germline V lookup: CDR1 SQVTM, CDR2 ANQGSEA. This CDR3 reads CSVGGHNYGYTF. The CDR3, as DNA: TGCAGCGTTGGGGGACACAACTATGGCTACACCTTC.